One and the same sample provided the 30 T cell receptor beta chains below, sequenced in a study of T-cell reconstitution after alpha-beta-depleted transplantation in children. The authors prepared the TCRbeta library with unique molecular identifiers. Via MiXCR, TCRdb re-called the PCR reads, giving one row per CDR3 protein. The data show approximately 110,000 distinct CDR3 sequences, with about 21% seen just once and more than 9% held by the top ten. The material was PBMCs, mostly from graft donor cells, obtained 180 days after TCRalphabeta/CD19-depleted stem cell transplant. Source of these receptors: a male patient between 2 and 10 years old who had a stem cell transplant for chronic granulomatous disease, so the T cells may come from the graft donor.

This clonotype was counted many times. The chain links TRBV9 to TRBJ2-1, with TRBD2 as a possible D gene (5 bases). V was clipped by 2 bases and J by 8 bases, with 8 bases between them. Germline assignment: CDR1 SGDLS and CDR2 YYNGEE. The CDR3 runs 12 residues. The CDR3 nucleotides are TGTGCCAGCAGCGTTGGAGGCTATGAGCAGTTCTTC. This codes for CASSVGGYEQFF.

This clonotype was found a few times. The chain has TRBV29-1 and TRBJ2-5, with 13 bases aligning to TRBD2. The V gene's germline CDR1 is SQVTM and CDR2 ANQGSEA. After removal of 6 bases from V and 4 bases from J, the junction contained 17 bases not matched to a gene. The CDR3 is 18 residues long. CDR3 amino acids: CSVHLLPGLAGITETQYF. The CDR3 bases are TGCAGCGTCCATCTCCTGCCGGGACTAGCGGGAATTACAGAGACCCAGTACTTC.

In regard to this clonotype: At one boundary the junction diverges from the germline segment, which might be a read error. In nucleotides, the CDR3 is TGTGCCAGCAGTTTGCCCCGGGCGTTAGGCGGGGAGCTGTTTTTC. Protein product: CASSLPRALGGELFF. The chain employs TRBV28 and TRBJ2-2; D may be TRBD2 (6 bases). CDR1 is MDHEN and CDR2 is SYDVKM in the germline V gene. This CDR3 region has 15 residues.

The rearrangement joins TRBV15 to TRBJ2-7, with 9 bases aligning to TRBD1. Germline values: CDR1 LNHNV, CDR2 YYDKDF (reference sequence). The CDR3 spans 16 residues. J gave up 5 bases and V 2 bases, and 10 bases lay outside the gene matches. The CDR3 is CATSRFSRDRDHEQYF. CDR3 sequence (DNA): TGTGCCACCAGCAGATTCTCTCGGGACAGGGACCACGAGCAGTACTTC. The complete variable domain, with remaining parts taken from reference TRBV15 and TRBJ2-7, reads DAMVIQNPRYQVTQFGKPVTLSCSQTLNHNVMYWYQQKSSQAPKLLFHYYDKDFNNEADTPDNFQSRRPNTSFCFLDIRSPGLGDTAMYLCATSRFSRDRDHEQYFGPGTRLTVT.

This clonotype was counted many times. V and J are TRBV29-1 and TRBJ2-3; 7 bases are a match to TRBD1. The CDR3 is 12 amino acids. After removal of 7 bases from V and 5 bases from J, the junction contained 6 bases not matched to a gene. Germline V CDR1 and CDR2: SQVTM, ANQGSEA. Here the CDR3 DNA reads TGCAGCGCTGGACAGGAAGGAGATACGCAGTATTTT. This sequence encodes CSAGQEGDTQYF.

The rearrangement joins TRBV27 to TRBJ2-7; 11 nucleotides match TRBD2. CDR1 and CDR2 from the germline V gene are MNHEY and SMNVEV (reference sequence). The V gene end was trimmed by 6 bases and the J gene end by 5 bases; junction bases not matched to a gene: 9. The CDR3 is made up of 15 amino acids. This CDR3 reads CASSPSGRRFDEQYF. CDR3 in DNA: TGTGCCAGCAGCCCTAGCGGGAGGAGGTTCGACGAGCAGTACTTC.

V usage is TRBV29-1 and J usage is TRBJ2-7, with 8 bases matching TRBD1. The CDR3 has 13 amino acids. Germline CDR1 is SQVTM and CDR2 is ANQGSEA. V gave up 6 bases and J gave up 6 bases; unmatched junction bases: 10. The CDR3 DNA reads TGCAGCGTCGCTCAGGGGGCGTGGGGCGAGCAGTACTTC. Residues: CSVAQGAWGEQYF.

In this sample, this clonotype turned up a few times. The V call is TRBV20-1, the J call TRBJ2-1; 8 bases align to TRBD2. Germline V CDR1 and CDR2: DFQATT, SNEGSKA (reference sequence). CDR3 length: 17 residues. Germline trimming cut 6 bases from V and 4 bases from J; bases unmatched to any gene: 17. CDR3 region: CSALESSLAELYNEQFF. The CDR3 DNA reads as TGCAGTGCCCTAGAATCATCACTAGCGGAACTTTACAATGAGCAGTTCTTC.

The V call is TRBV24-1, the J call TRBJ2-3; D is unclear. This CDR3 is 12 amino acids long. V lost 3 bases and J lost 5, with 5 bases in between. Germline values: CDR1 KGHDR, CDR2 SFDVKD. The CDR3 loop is CATSDRGDTQYF. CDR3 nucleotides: TGTGCCACCAGTGATAGAGGAGATACGCAGTATTTT.

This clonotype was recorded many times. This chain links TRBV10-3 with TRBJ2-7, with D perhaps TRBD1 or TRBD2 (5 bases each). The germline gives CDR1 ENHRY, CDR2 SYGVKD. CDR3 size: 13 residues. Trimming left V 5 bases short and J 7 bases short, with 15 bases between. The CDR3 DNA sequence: TGTGCCATCAGTACGGTGAGGGGATGGGAGCAGTACTTC. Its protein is CAISTVRGWEQYF.

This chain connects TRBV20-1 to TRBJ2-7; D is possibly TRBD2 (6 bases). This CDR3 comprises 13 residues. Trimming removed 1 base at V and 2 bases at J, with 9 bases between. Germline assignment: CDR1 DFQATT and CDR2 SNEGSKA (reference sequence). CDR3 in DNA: TGCAGTGCTAGAGCGGACTACCCCTACGAGCAGTACTTC. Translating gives CSARADYPYEQYF.

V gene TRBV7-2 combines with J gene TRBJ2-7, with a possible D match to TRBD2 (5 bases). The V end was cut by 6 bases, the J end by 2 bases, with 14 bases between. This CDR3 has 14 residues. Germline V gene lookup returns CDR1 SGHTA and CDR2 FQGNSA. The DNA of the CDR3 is TGTGCCAGCAGATCAGGACTCAAACCCTACGAGCAGTACTTC. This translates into CASRSGLKPYEQYF.

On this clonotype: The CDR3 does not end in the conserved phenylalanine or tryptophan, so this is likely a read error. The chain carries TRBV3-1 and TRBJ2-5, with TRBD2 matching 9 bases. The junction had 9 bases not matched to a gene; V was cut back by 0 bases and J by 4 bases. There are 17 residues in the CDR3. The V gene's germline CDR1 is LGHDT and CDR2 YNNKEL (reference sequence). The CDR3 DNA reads TGTGCCAGCAGCCAAGATAGTGGCGGGAGGGCCGGAGAGACCCAGTACTTG. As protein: CASSQDSGGRAGETQYL.

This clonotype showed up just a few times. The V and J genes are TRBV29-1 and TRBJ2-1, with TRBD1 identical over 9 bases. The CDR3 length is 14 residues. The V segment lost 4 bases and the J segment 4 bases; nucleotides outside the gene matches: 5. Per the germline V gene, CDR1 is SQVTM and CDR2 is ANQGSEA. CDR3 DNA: TGCAGCGTTGGAGTAGGACAGGGGTACAATGAGCAGTTCTTC. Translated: CSVGVGQGYNEQFF.

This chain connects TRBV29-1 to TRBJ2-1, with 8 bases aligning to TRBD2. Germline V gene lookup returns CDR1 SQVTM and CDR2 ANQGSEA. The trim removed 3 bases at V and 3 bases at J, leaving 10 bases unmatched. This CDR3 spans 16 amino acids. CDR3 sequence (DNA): TGCAGCGTTGATTCTGTGAGCGGGAGCTTCTACAATGAGCAGTTCTTC. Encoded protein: CSVDSVSGSFYNEQFF.

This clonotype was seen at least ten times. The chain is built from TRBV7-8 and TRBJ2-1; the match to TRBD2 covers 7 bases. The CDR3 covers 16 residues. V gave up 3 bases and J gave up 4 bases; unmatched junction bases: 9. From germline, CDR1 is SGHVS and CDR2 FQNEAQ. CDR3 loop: CASSFNSGQGYNEQFF. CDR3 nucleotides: TGTGCCAGCAGCTTTAATAGCGGGCAAGGGTACAATGAGCAGTTCTTC.

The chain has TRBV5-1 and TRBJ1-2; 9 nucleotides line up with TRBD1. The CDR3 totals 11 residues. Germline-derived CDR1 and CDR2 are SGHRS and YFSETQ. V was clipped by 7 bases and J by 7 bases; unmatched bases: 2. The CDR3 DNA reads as TGCGCCAGCGGGACAGGGCTTGGCTACACCTTC. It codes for CASGTGLGYTF.

CDR3 protein: CASSVGQQNEKLFF. CDR3 DNA sequence: TGTGCCAGCAGCGTCGGGCAGCAGAATGAAAAACTGTTTTTT. The chain is built from TRBV5-5 and TRBJ1-4, with D unclear. This CDR3 is 14 amino acids long. The V end lost 4 bases, the J end lost 5 bases, and 12 bases lay between the germline ends. Looked up from germline, CDR1 is SGHKS and CDR2 is YYEKEE (reference sequence).

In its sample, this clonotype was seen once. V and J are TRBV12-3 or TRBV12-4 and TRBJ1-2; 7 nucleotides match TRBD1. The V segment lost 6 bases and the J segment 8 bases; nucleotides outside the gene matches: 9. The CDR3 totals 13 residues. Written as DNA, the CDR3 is TGTGCCAGCAGGATAGACAGGGCCCGAGGCTACACCTTC. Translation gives CASRIDRARGYTF.

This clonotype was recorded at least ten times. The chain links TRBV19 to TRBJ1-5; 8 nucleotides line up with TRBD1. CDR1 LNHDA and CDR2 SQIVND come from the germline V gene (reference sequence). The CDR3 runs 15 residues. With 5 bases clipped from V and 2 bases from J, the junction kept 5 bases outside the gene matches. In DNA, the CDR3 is TGTGCCAGTAGTCCCAGGGGGCATGGCAATCAGCCCCAGCATTTT. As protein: CASSPRGHGNQPQHF.

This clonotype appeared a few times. The CDR3: CASSQDTMGQGADEQFF. Written as DNA, the CDR3 is TGTGCCAGCAGCCAAGATACGATGGGACAGGGGGCCGATGAGCAGTTCTTC. V and J are TRBV4-2 and TRBJ2-1, with 12 positions matching TRBD1. Germline lookup yields CDR1 LGHNA and CDR2 YNFKEQ. The CDR3 runs to 17 residues. Germline trimming cut 0 bases from V and 8 bases from J; bases unmatched to any gene: 8.

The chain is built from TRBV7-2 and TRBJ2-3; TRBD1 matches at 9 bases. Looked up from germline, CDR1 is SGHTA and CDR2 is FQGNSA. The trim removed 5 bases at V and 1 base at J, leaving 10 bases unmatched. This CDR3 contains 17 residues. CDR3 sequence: CASSMGQGFVGTDTQYF. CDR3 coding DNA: TGTGCCAGCAGCATGGGACAGGGCTTTGTAGGCACAGATACGCAGTATTTT.

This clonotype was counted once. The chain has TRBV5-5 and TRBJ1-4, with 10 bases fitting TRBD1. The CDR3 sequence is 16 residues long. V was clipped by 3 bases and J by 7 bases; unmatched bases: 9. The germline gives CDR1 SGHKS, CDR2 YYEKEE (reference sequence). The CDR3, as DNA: TGTGCCAGCAGCTCAAACCAGTGGGACAGGGGTGAAAAACTGTTTTTT. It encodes CASSSNQWDRGEKLFF.

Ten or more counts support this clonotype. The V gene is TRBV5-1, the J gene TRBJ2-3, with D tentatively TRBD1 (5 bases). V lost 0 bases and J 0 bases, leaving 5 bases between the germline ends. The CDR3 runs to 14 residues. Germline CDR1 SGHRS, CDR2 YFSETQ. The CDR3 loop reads CASSLAGSTDTQYF. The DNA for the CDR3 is TGCGCCAGCAGCTTGGCAGGGAGCACAGATACGCAGTATTTT.

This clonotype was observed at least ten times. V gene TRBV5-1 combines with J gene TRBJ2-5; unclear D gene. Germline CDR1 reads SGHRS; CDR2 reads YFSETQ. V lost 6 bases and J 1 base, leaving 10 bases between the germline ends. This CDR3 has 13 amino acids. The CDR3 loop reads CASTPETQETQYF. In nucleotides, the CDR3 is TGCGCCAGCACCCCGGAGACCCAAGAGACCCAGTACTTC.

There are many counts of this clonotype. CDR3 loop: CASGPREQYF. CDR3 nucleotides: TGTGCCAGCGGGCCTCGAGAGCAGTACTTC. This rearrangement joins TRBV28 to TRBJ2-7; D not certain. Germline loops: CDR1 MDHEN, CDR2 SYDVKM. The V gene lost 8 bases and the J gene lost 7 bases, with 9 bases spanning the gap. The CDR3 sequence is 10 residues long.

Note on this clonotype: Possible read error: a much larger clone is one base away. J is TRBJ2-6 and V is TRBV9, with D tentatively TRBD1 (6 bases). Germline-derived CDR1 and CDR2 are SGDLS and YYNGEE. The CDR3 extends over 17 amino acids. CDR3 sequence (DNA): TGTGCCAGCAGCGTAGAGACAGGCCTCTCTGGGGCCAACGGCCTGACTTTC. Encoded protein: CASSVETGLSGANGLTF.

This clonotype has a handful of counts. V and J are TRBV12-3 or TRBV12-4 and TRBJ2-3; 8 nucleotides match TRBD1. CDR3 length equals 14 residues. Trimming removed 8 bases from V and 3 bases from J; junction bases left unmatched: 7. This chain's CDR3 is CASGKQGVTDTQYF. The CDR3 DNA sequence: TGTGCCAGCGGGAAACAGGGGGTGACAGATACGCAGTATTTT.

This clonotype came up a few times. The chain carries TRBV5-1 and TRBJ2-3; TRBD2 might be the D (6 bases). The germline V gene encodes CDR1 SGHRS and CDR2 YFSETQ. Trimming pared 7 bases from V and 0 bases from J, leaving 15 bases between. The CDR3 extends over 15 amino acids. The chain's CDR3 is CASLLASPSTDTQYF. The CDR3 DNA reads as TGCGCCAGCCTTCTAGCGTCTCCTAGCACAGATACGCAGTATTTT.

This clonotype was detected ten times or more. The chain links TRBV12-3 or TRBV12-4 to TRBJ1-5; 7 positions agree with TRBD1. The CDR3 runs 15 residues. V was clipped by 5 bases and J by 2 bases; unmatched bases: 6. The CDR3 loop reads CASSPTGVGNQPQHF. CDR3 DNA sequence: TGTGCCAGCAGTCCTACAGGGGTCGGCAATCAGCCCCAGCATTTT.